This T cell receptor (beta chain) was found in a study of T cells after yellow fever vaccination (dated by TCRdb to about 2019). About the full investigation: Libraries from fractions with low cell numbers were prepared with the SMART-Seq v4 Ultra Low Input RNA kit. Blood was collected at multiple timepoints before and after primary and secondary immunization, and bulk PBMC replicates and cell subsets were isolated. Two healthy male donors, one aged 18 to 30 and one aged 30 to 40 years, were included in the cohort. To follow T-cell clones before and after primary and booster YFV17D yellow fever vaccination, bulk TCR alpha and beta repertoires were sequenced over time.

Broader findings and caveats from the paper: Most clones expanded after primary vaccination (almost 98% of CD4 and approximately 90% of CD8) were re-detected after the booster, suggesting that broad memory maintenance occurred. The secondary T-cell response was weaker than the primary response but faster, peaking on day 5 instead of day 15. Because the study included only a couple of donors, the extent to which the findings can be generalized is limited. A small fraction of clonotypes appeared in both the CD4 and CD8 compartments, likely as a result of convergent recombination. Computational filtering was needed because FACS-sorted repertoires could contain abundant contaminating clonotypes from the bulk population.

The treatment or condition label on this specimen signifies: live attenuated yellow fever vaccine strain. At each blood-draw timepoint, two biological replicates of bulk PBMCs were collected. A standard Ficoll-Paque protocol was used to isolate PBMCs from peripheral blood. TriZol was used to extract RNA from bulk PBMCs, from CD4 and CD8 fractions, and from dextramer-positive and dextramer-negative fractions. The sample was run on an Illumina NovaSeq 6000. TCR cDNA was made using 5'RACE template switching, a step that added a universal primer site and unique molecular identifiers. Priming of cDNA synthesis was performed from both the TCR alpha and TCR beta constant segments. Two PCR steps were used to amplify libraries, with sample barcodes and sequencing adapters being added in the second step. Libraries were sequenced on Illumina HiSeq 2500 (2x100 bp) or NovaSeq (2x150 bp). Per the source publication's procedure: Reads were demultiplexed and collapsed into UMI consensus sequences with MIGEC, and V(D)J alignment was performed with MiXCR. Vaccine-responding clonotypes were identified with edgeR using replicate PBMC samples, with FDR below 0.01 and a log2 fold change above 5 up to day 15 being required. CD4 or CD8 identity was assigned to each bulk clonotype according to whether the clonotype was present at higher abundance in the sequenced CD4 repertoire or the sequenced CD8 repertoire. Using fastp at Q25 and MiXCR, TCRdb reprocessed the public reads and kept productive beta chains. Rows matching on CDR3 protein sequence are summarized as one entry with the most common DNA and genes. TCRdb's processing, not the authors' own work, is the source of the V and J calls. In all, the sample holds 250,000 to 400,000 distinct CDR3 sequences, and around 4.4% of those were seen once. In total, the top ten clones hold roughly a fifth of the sample.

The sample holds a few counts of this clonotype. Its antigen target is currently unknown. Per-nucleotide qualities are absent, and no much larger clonotype sits a single base away. This receptor was identified in a man aged 18-30 years who received the YFV17D yellow fever vaccine. Material: PBMCs, obtained 15 days after the yellow fever booster vaccination.

CDR3 reads: CASSPSGVDTQYF. The nucleotide sequence is given as TGTGCCAGCAGCCCGAGCGGGGTGGATACGCAGTATTTT. The chain uses TRBV7-2 and TRBJ2-3, and 7 junctional nucleotides match TRBD2. The CDR3 numbers 13 residues from cysteine through phenylalanine. The retained sequence is limited to the CDR3, 39 bases, with the frame set at the first base. V trim: 5 bases; J trim: 6 bases; unmatched bases: 5. CDR1 and CDR2 were assigned from the germline V gene as SGHTA and FQGNSA.